The rows below give T cell receptor beta chains drawn from one sample of a study of T cell responses to AZD1222 COVID-19 vaccine. Only in-frame clones appear in the TCRdb table, and some are missing; sequencing was by immunoSEQ multiplex PCR. The sample lists about 100,000 clones; around 87% were seen once. The sample consisted of peripheral blood, taken on day 0 of MenACWY control vaccination. The source is an adult in good health. Both conserved end residues are trimmed from each CDR3.

j_gene: TRBJ2-7
v_gene: TRBV11-2
CDR3aa: ASSLVFGGGEQY

j_gene: TRBJ2-2
v_gene: TRBV11-1
CDR3aa: ASRLPRTADGELF

j_gene: TRBJ1-4
v_gene: TRBV4-3
CDR3aa: ASSQDGQWGKLF

j_gene: TRBJ2-1
v_gene: TRBV12-3/TRBV12-4
CDR3aa: ASSFQGSDREF

j_gene: TRBJ1-1
v_gene: TRBV28
CDR3aa: ATRLNTEAF

j_gene: TRBJ1-2
v_gene: TRBV28
CDR3aa: ASSSPRGAYGYT

j_gene: TRBJ2-7
v_gene: TRBV18
CDR3aa: ASSLARDRRGEQY

j_gene: TRBJ1-5
v_gene: TRBV28
CDR3aa: ASTPGGSLQPQH

j_gene: TRBJ2-3
v_gene: TRBV10-3
CDR3aa: AISGGGSGNTDTQY

j_gene: TRBJ1-2
v_gene: TRBV30
CDR3aa: AWRGVGGYT

j_gene: TRBJ2-5
v_gene: TRBV11-3
CDR3aa: ASSPGGTSGGQETQY

j_gene: TRBJ2-5
v_gene: TRBV6-2/TRBV6-3
CDR3aa: ASSSVQETQY

j_gene: TRBJ2-3
v_gene: TRBV24-1
CDR3aa: ATSDLGSAQY

j_gene: TRBJ1-1
v_gene: TRBV29-1
CDR3aa: SSKGGGNTEAF

j_gene: TRBJ1-5
v_gene: TRBV20-1
CDR3aa: SASGEGSNQPQH

j_gene: TRBJ1-1
v_gene: TRBV9
CDR3aa: ASSVLPGGPDTEAF

j_gene: TRBJ1-1
v_gene: TRBV4-2
CDR3aa: ASSQDLGGETEAF

j_gene: TRBJ1-2
v_gene: TRBV11-2
CDR3aa: ASSPRTGGRTNYGYT

j_gene: TRBJ2-2
v_gene: TRBV7-2
CDR3aa: ASSSAGLTGELF

j_gene: TRBJ2-7
v_gene: TRBV18
CDR3aa: ASSPLRTGRISYEQY

j_gene: TRBJ2-1
v_gene: TRBV27
CDR3aa: ASTPPQREDYNEQF

j_gene: TRBJ1-6
v_gene: TRBV9
CDR3aa: ASSEDSYSPLH

j_gene: TRBJ1-1
v_gene: TRBV5-8
CDR3aa: ASSRRTRERAF

j_gene: TRBJ2-7
v_gene: TRBV24-1
CDR3aa: ATSDFRAGALSYEQY

j_gene: TRBJ2-7
v_gene: TRBV6-1
CDR3aa: ASSETGLSYEQY